These T cell receptor beta chains were read from a single sample in a study of Tregs in tolerant kidney transplant recipients. Clones were sequenced by immunoSEQ multiplex PCR, and TCRdb holds only the in-frame ones, with some missing. The profile shows 110,000 or so clones, roughly 93% of them singletons. The sample comprised CD4+ T cells from blood. These receptors came from a human donor in good health. Each CDR3 is given without its conserved first and last residue. Fields, in order: J gene, D gene, V gene, clone size, CDR3 protein. The D gene is left open where the match is weak. Size tells how often a clone was seen (once, few, many) or the class of an expanded clone, and some rows leave it out.

J: TRBJ1-1
D: .
V: TRBV18
size: .
CDR3: ASSPTAVNTEAF

J: TRBJ1-2
D: .
V: TRBV4-2
size: .
CDR3: ASSQDPNYGYT

J: TRBJ2-7
D: .
V: TRBV11-2
size: .
CDR3: ASSLVQGRTYEQY

J: TRBJ2-2
D: .
V: TRBV9
size: .
CDR3: ASSVGGPGGELF

J: TRBJ2-3
D: .
V: TRBV2
size: .
CDR3: ASSEDGRTQY

J: TRBJ1-2
D: TRBD1
V: TRBV9
size: .
CDR3: ASSVDPGGPNYGYT

J: TRBJ1-1
D: .
V: TRBV15
size: .
CDR3: ATASLNTEAF

J: TRBJ2-5
D: .
V: TRBV9
size: .
CDR3: ASSVGGVVETQY

J: TRBJ2-4
D: TRBD1
V: TRBV30
size: .
CDR3: AWSPTVTGAIAKNIQY

J: TRBJ2-7
D: TRBD2
V: TRBV7-2
size: .
CDR3: ASSLIPTSGYEQY

J: TRBJ2-1
D: .
V: TRBV7-9
size: .
CDR3: ASSLASASGDSYNEQF

J: TRBJ1-2
D: .
V: TRBV25-1
size: .
CDR3: ASSGGSLRGVYGYT

J: TRBJ2-1
D: .
V: TRBV7-9
size: once
CDR3: ASGEKTGYNEQF

J: TRBJ1-2
D: .
V: TRBV5-4
size: .
CDR3: ASSFRGAFNYGYT

J: TRBJ2-2
D: .
V: TRBV4-1
size: .
CDR3: ASSQPAEKYTGELF

J: TRBJ2-5
D: .
V: TRBV7-9
size: .
CDR3: ASSPAQETQY

J: TRBJ1-3
D: .
V: TRBV5-1
size: .
CDR3: ASSLGQIGNTIY

J: TRBJ1-5
D: .
V: TRBV11-3
size: .
CDR3: ASSLKGGGGFHQPQH

J: TRBJ1-4
D: .
V: TRBV18
size: once
CDR3: ASSPPGHTGEKLF

J: TRBJ1-4
D: .
V: TRBV11-2
size: .
CDR3: ASSFNGALGEKLF

J: TRBJ1-5
D: TRBD1
V: TRBV7-9
size: .
CDR3: ASSPGQAYNQPQH

J: TRBJ2-3
D: TRBD2
V: TRBV5-4
size: .
CDR3: ASSPRTSGATDTQY

J: TRBJ2-1
D: TRBD2
V: TRBV11-1
size: .
CDR3: ASSLTSGYNNEQF

J: TRBJ2-2
D: TRBD2
V: TRBV5-4
size: .
CDR3: ASSFMGGKTGELF

J: TRBJ1-1
D: TRBD1
V: TRBV19
size: .
CDR3: ASTTWTGNTEAF

J: TRBJ2-3
D: .
V: TRBV5-1
size: .
CDR3: ASRVRLRDTQY

J: TRBJ2-1
D: TRBD2
V: TRBV6-5
size: .
CDR3: ASRAGTSGGDEQF

J: TRBJ2-5
D: TRBD2
V: TRBV15
size: .
CDR3: ATSSGRLGKETQY

J: TRBJ1-5
D: .
V: TRBV6-6
size: .
CDR3: ASSYLGVGNQPQH

J: TRBJ2-7
D: .
V: TRBV11-3
size: .
CDR3: ASSLEVSYEQY

J: TRBJ1-5
D: TRBD1
V: TRBV18
size: .
CDR3: ASSGQGGNQPQH

J: TRBJ1-2
D: .
V: TRBV6-6
size: once
CDR3: ASSYGYT

J: TRBJ1-3
D: .
V: TRBV5-6
size: .
CDR3: ASSTAGHSGNTIY

J: TRBJ1-2
D: .
V: TRBV21-1
size: .
CDR3: ASSRIGCWLGTGYGYT

J: TRBJ2-2
D: .
V: TRBV6-1
size: .
CDR3: ASSLTSTGELF

J: TRBJ1-1
D: TRBD1
V: TRBV27
size: .
CDR3: ASRVRGQGDPEAF

J: TRBJ2-6
D: .
V: TRBV18
size: .
CDR3: ASSPLGSGANVLT

J: TRBJ2-7
D: TRBD2
V: TRBV19
size: .
CDR3: ASSGLAGLYEQY

J: TRBJ1-2
D: .
V: TRBV19
size: .
CDR3: ASSRDSTRGYGYT

J: TRBJ2-1
D: TRBD2
V: TRBV5-6
size: .
CDR3: ASTLAGGSYNEQF

J: TRBJ2-3
D: .
V: TRBV12-1
size: .
CDR3: ANPYRGNDTDTQY

J: TRBJ2-7
D: .
V: TRBV7-6
size: .
CDR3: ASSLEGSSYEQY

J: TRBJ1-3
D: .
V: TRBV5-5
size: .
CDR3: ASSDYRSRSGNTIY

J: TRBJ1-1
D: TRBD1
V: TRBV5-4
size: .
CDR3: ASSSEEGGADPDTEAF

J: TRBJ2-5
D: .
V: TRBV7-6
size: .
CDR3: ASSLVQPLSQETQY

J: TRBJ2-3
D: .
V: TRBV4-1
size: .
CDR3: ASSQDIVSPAPQY

J: TRBJ2-1
D: .
V: TRBV4-2
size: .
CDR3: ASSQHRGGAPYEQF

J: TRBJ1-1
D: .
V: TRBV6-5
size: .
CDR3: ASSYSVWGITEAF

J: TRBJ2-7
D: .
V: TRBV11-2
size: .
CDR3: ASSLGNYEQY

J: TRBJ2-7
D: .
V: TRBV20-1
size: .
CDR3: SARAVGEQY

J: TRBJ1-2
D: TRBD1
V: TRBV5-4
size: once
CDR3: ASSLGQSNGYT

J: TRBJ2-1
D: TRBD2
V: TRBV7-9
size: .
CDR3: ASSFVSGSSYNEQF

J: TRBJ2-7
D: .
V: TRBV7-8
size: .
CDR3: ASSSNPDTFYERQY

J: TRBJ2-7
D: .
V: TRBV2
size: .
CDR3: ASSDGGPLVGEQY

J: TRBJ1-2
D: .
V: TRBV5-1
size: .
CDR3: ASSLATGGVYGYT

J: TRBJ2-3
D: .
V: TRBV5-1
size: .
CDR3: ASSMEGADTQY

J: TRBJ2-3
D: .
V: TRBV7-8
size: .
CDR3: ASSFRRAVSDTQY

J: TRBJ1-2
D: .
V: TRBV7-2
size: .
CDR3: ASSSLGRGYGYT